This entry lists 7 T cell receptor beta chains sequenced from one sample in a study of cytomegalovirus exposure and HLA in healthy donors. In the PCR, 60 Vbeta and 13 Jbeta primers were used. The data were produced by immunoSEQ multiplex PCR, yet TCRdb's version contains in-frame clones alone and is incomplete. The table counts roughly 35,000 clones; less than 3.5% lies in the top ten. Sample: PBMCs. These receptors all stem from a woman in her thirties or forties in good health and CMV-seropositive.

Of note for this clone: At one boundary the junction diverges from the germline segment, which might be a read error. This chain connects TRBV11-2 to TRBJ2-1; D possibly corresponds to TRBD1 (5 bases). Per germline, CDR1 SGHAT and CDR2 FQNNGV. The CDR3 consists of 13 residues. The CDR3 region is CASSTRVDKEQFF. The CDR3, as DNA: TGTGCCAGCAGCACCAGGGTGGACAAGGAGCAGTTCTTC.

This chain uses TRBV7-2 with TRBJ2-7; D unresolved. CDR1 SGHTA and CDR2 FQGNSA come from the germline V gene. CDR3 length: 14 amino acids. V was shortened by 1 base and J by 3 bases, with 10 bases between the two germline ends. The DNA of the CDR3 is TGTGCCAGCAGCTTAGTAGAATCCCACTACGAGCAGTACTTC. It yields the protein CASSLVESHYEQYF.

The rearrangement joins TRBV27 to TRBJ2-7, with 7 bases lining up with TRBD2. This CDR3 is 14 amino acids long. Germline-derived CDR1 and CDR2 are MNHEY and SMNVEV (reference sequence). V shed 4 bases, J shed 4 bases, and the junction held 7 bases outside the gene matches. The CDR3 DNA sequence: TGTGCCAGCAGTTCAGTAGCGGGTTGGTACGAGCAGTACTTC. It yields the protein CASSSVAGWYEQYF.

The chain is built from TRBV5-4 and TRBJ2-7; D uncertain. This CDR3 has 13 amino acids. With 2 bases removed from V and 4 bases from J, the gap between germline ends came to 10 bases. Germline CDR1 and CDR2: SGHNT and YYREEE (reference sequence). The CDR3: CASSFDPTYEQYF. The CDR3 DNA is TGTGCCAGCAGCTTTGATCCGACTTACGAGCAGTACTTC.

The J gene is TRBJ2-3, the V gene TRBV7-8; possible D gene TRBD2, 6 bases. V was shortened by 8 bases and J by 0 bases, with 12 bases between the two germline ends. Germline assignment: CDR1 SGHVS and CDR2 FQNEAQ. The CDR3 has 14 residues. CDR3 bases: TGTGCCAGCCTTTCGAGCGGGAGCACAGATACGCAGTATTTT. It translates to CASLSSGSTDTQYF. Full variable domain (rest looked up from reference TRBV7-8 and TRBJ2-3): GAGVSQSPRYKVAKRGQDVALRCDPISGHVSLFWYQQALGQGPEFLTYFQNEAQLDKSGLPSDRFFAERPEGSVSTLKIQRTQQEDSAVYLCASLSSGSTDTQYFGPGTRLTVL.

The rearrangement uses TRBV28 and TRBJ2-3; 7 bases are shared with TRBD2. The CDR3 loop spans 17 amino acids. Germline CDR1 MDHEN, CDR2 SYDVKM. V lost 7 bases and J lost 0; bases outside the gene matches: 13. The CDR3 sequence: CASTHSFAGVSTDTQYF. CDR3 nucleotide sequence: TGTGCCAGCACCCATTCTTTTGCGGGAGTGAGCACAGATACGCAGTATTTT.

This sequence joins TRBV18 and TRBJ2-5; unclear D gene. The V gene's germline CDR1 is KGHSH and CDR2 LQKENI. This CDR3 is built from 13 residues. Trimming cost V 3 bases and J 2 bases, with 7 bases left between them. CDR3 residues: CASSPRWQETQYF. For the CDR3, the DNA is TGTGCCAGCTCACCGAGGTGGCAAGAGACCCAGTACTTC.